These 32 T cell receptor beta chains originate from one sample sequenced in a study of T cell repertoires in cytomegalovirus infection. In TCRdb, the reads were re-called with MiXCR into one record per CDR3 protein. The sample holds 150,000 to 200,000 distinct CDR3 sequences, roughly a sixth seen once. Sequences were obtained from CD8+ T cells from PBMCs. The receptor set was obtained from a human donor in good health (CMV status not recorded). Some clones in this sample may be carry-over from other donors' samples.

This clonotype has a handful of counts. V gene TRBV2 combines with J gene TRBJ2-1; 9 bases align to TRBD2. Germline V gives CDR1 SNHLY, CDR2 FYNNEI. This CDR3 contains 16 residues. After removal of 6 bases from V and 0 bases from J, the junction contained 6 bases not matched to a gene. CDR3 sequence (DNA): TGTGCCAGCAGACGCCAAGCGGGAGGCTCCTACAATGAGCAGTTCTTC. Its translation is CASRRQAGGSYNEQFF.

A few counts support this clonotype. This chain links TRBV7-3 with TRBJ2-3; D may be TRBD1 or TRBD2 (5 bases each). CDR1 and CDR2 (germline): SGHTA, FQGTGA. V lost 4 bases to trimming and J lost 0 bases, with 17 bases between them. CDR3 length: 17 residues. DNA for the CDR3: TGTGCCAGCAGCTCCCCAGAGGGGCGACTTAGCACAGATACGCAGTATTTT. This translates into CASSSPEGRLSTDTQYF.

The table lists this clonotype with a few counts. This sequence joins TRBV7-3 and TRBJ2-2; TRBD2 agrees at 8 bases. The CDR3 totals 15 residues. Germline trimming cut 3 bases from V and 4 bases from J; bases unmatched to any gene: 4. The germline V gene has CDR1 SGHTA and CDR2 FQGTGA. CDR3 in DNA: TGTGCCAGCAGCTTTAGCGGGACAACCACCGGGGAGCTGTTTTTT. This codes for CASSFSGTTTGELFF.

CDR3 sequence reads: CASSLETGGIYEQYF. The CDR3 DNA reads TGTGCCAGCAGCTTAGAAACAGGGGGAATCTACGAGCAGTACTTC. The chain couples TRBV7-2 to TRBJ2-7; 8 nucleotides align to TRBD1. J lost 3 bases, V lost 1 base, and 5 bases had no gene match. This CDR3 spans 15 amino acids. CDR1 SGHTA and CDR2 FQGNSA come from the germline V gene.

This rearrangement joins TRBV4-3 to TRBJ2-1; D remains unclear. Germline values: CDR1 LGHNA, CDR2 YSLEER. V was cut by 0 bases and J by 2 bases, with 11 bases left in between. This CDR3 comprises 16 residues. The CDR3 nucleotides read TGCGCCAGCAGCCAAGATCGTGGGGTTCCCTACAATGAGCAGTTCTTC. Protein: CASSQDRGVPYNEQFF.

In this sample, this clonotype turned up a few times. This chain links TRBV6-6 with TRBJ2-5; 8 nucleotides line up with TRBD1. Losses at the gene ends were 11 bases for V and 5 bases for J; bases not matched to a gene: 7. The CDR3 extends over 12 amino acids. From germline, CDR1 is MNHNY and CDR2 SVGAGI (reference sequence). DNA of the CDR3: TGTGCCGGATCAGGGGGCAGGGAGACCCAGTACTTC. Its protein is CAGSGGRETQYF.

The table lists this clonotype with a few counts. This sequence joins TRBV28 and TRBJ1-5; D remains unclear. V dropped 3 bases and J dropped 0 bases, with 6 bases sitting between them. Germline lookup yields CDR1 MDHEN and CDR2 SYDVKM. This CDR3 contains 14 residues. CDR3: CASSFVSSNQPQHF. The CDR3 DNA is TGTGCCAGCAGTTTCGTCTCTAGCAATCAGCCCCAGCATTTT.

There are a few counts of this clonotype. The genes are TRBV5-6 and TRBJ2-7, with D unresolved. The V and J ends lost 0 bases and 1 base respectively, with 11 bases between them. The CDR3 contains 15 residues. The germline gives CDR1 SGHDT, CDR2 YYEEEE. The CDR3 spells CASSLVFGGSYEQYF. Here the CDR3 DNA reads TGTGCCAGCAGCTTGGTATTCGGCGGATCCTACGAGCAGTACTTC.

In this sample, this clonotype turned up a few times. The rearrangement links TRBV29-1 to TRBJ2-7; D is unresolved. This CDR3 region has 14 residues. Germline V lookup: CDR1 SQVTM, CDR2 ANQGSEA. Trimming cost V 6 bases and J 0 bases, with 15 bases left between them. CDR3 nucleotide sequence: TGCAGCGTGTCGGACCTCCGAAGCTCCTACGAGCAGTACTTC. Protein product: CSVSDLRSSYEQYF.

The chain uses TRBV12-3 or TRBV12-4 and TRBJ1-1; D is unclear. The CDR3 is made up of 14 amino acids. The V and J ends lost 4 bases and 3 bases respectively, with 12 bases between them. The CDR3 protein is CASSSLYGDTEAFF. CDR3 DNA: TGTGCCAGCAGTTCCCTATACGGGGACACTGAAGCTTTCTTT.

The rearrangement joins TRBV11-3 to TRBJ2-1, with 16 bases identical to TRBD2. Germline loops: CDR1 SGHNT, CDR2 YENEEA. V lost 5 bases and J lost 4; bases outside the gene matches: 8. The CDR3 sequence is 18 residues long. CDR3 protein: CASSPGTSGRGQYNEQFF. The CDR3 DNA follows: TGTGCCAGCAGCCCCGGGACTAGCGGGAGGGGCCAATACAATGAGCAGTTCTTC.

The chain joins TRBV6-2 or TRBV6-3 to TRBJ2-2; unclear D gene. The CDR3 has 15 residues. V lost 6 bases to trimming and J lost 5 bases, with 16 bases between them. Germline V gene sequence: CDR1 MNHEY, CDR2 SVGEGT. The CDR3 region is CASSHPIDRTGELFF. CDR3 nucleotides: TGTGCCAGCAGCCATCCAATAGACCGTACCGGGGAGCTGTTTTTT.

This clonotype was seen only a few times. The rearrangement joins TRBV12-3 or TRBV12-4 to TRBJ2-1, with D unresolved. V lost 4 bases to trimming and J lost 0 bases, with 16 bases between them. The CDR3 contains 17 residues. CDR3 loop: CASSSPSDPYSYNEQFF. The DNA of the CDR3 is TGTGCCAGCAGTTCCCCTTCTGACCCATACTCCTACAATGAGCAGTTCTTC.

To note about this clonotype: A junction boundary mismatches the germline segment, possibly from a read error. CDR3: CTSSLETTGGELFF. The CDR3 region has the DNA TGTACCAGCAGTTTAGAGACGACCGGCGGGGAGCTGTTTTTT. The chain employs TRBV28 and TRBJ2-2; D call uncertain. Germline V gene sequence: CDR1 MDHEN, CDR2 SYDVKM. The CDR3 extends over 14 amino acids.

J is TRBJ2-7 and V is TRBV7-9, with D possibly matching TRBD1 (7 bases). The germline V gene has CDR1 SEHNR and CDR2 FQNEAQ (reference sequence). V was trimmed by 5 bases and J by 3 bases, leaving 17 bases between them. The CDR3 is made up of 15 amino acids. The CDR3 here is CASSTRGTDFYEQYF. Here the CDR3 DNA reads TGTGCCAGCAGCACCCGCGGGACAGACTTCTACGAGCAGTACTTC.

The genes are TRBV12-3 or TRBV12-4 and TRBJ2-1; possible D gene TRBD2, 6 bases. The CDR3 spans 14 residues. The V end was cut by 8 bases, the J end by 8 bases, with 19 bases between. This chain's CDR3 is CASRESSRGDEQFF. CDR3 DNA sequence: TGTGCCAGCCGGGAGTCTTCTCGTGGGGATGAGCAGTTCTTC.

This chain joins TRBV28 and TRBJ2-1; D is tentatively TRBD1 or TRBD2 (5 bases each). This CDR3 has 13 residues. Per the germline V gene, CDR1 is MDHEN and CDR2 is SYDVKM. Trimming cost V 5 bases and J 9 bases, with 14 bases left between them. CDR3 residues: CASSPVTGGEQFF. Here the CDR3 DNA reads TGTGCCAGCAGTCCTGTGACTGGGGGTGAGCAGTTCTTC. Full variable domain (remainder filled in from reference TRBV28 and TRBJ2-1): DVKVTQSSRYLVKRTGEKVFLECVQDMDHENMFWYRQDPGLGLRLIYFSYDVKMKEKGDIPEGYSVSREKKERFSLILESASTNQTSMYLCASSPVTGGEQFFGPGTRLTVL.

The CDR3: CASSEGQGWGDYGYTF. In DNA form, the CDR3 reads TGCGCCAGCAGCGAAGGACAGGGGTGGGGGGACTATGGCTACACCTTC. V and J are TRBV4-3 and TRBJ1-2; 9 bases match TRBD1. This CDR3 is 16 amino acids long. V dropped 5 bases and J dropped 3; count of bases not matched to a gene: 10. Germline lookup yields CDR1 LGHNA and CDR2 YSLEER.

The V call is TRBV10-3, the J call TRBJ2-3; 11 bases agree with TRBD2. Trimming cost V 8 bases and J 6 bases; bases outside gene matches: 7. This CDR3 contains 14 residues. Germline V gene data show CDR1 as ENHRY and CDR2 as SYGVKD. The CDR3 bases are TGTGCCATCTCTCTAGCGGGGGGCATGGATACGCAGTATTTT. Translating it yields CAISLAGGMDTQYF.

This clonotype was detected many times. V is TRBV5-5 and J is TRBJ2-2; 7 bases match TRBD1. The V gene's germline CDR1 is SGHKS and CDR2 YYEKEE (reference sequence). This CDR3 is built from 15 residues. The J segment lost 3 bases and the V segment lost 4 bases, leaving 6 bases of the junction unmatched. CDR3 coding DNA: TGTGCCAGCAGCCCGACAGGGTGGGACACCGGGGAGCTGTTTTTT. As protein: CASSPTGWDTGELFF.

The rearrangement links TRBV7-9 to TRBJ2-2; possibly TRBD2 for D (5 bases). This CDR3 spans 16 amino acids. Trimming stripped 5 bases from V and 1 base from J, with 14 bases between. Per germline, CDR1 SEHNR and CDR2 FQNEAQ (reference sequence). CDR3 residues: CASSPASGRNTGELFF. The CDR3, as DNA: TGTGCCAGCAGCCCCGCCAGCGGAAGGAACACCGGGGAGCTGTTTTTT.

The V call is TRBV7-6, the J call TRBJ2-1; 8 bases are shared with TRBD2. The J segment lost 9 bases and the V segment lost 5 bases, leaving 9 bases of the junction unmatched. This CDR3 has 14 amino acids. In germline, CDR1 is SGHVS, CDR2 FNYEAQ. The chain's CDR3 is CASSPPRGASEQFF. The CDR3 DNA reads TGTGCCAGCAGCCCGCCGCGGGGGGCCAGTGAGCAGTTCTTC.

This clonotype has just a few counts. The genes are TRBV7-8 and TRBJ1-1; 7 positions agree with TRBD1. Germline assignment: CDR1 SGHVS and CDR2 FQNEAQ. CDR3 size: 15 residues. V was clipped by 1 base and J by 6 bases; unmatched bases: 8. CDR3 sequence (DNA): TGTGCCAGCAGCTTAGATGGGCAGGGGGACGCTGAAGCTTTCTTT. The encoded protein is CASSLDGQGDAEAFF.

This clonotype was seen only a few times. V and J are TRBV20-1 and TRBJ2-3; TRBD1 aligns across 9 bases. This CDR3 contains 15 residues. Germline V gene sequence: CDR1 DFQATT, CDR2 SNEGSKA (reference sequence). Trimming took 6 bases from V and 2 from J; bases not matched to a gene: 9. The CDR3 sequence: CSATRGQGDTDTQYF. CDR3 DNA sequence: TGCAGTGCCACTCGGGGACAGGGAGACACAGATACGCAGTATTTT.

This clonotype came up a few times. This sequence joins TRBV10-3 and TRBJ2-7; 11 bases fit TRBD2. The CDR3 is 15 residues long. Germline values: CDR1 ENHRY, CDR2 SYGVKD. With V trimmed by 3 bases and J by 3 bases, 4 bases remained unmatched. The CDR3 is CAISEMTSGNYEQYF. For the CDR3, the DNA is TGTGCCATCAGTGAAATGACTAGCGGGAACTACGAGCAGTACTTC.

V and J are TRBV28 and TRBJ1-2; 12 bases align to TRBD1. The germline CDR1 and CDR2 sequences are MDHEN and SYDVKM. Trimming took 7 bases from V and 6 from J; bases not matched to a gene: 9. The CDR3 is 15 residues long. The CDR3 protein is CASTSVGTGGHGYTF. CDR3 DNA sequence: TGTGCCAGCACATCTGTTGGGACAGGGGGCCATGGCTACACCTTC.

The CDR3 nucleotides read TGTGCCAGCAGCTTAGTCAACCGCAGGTTTTCAGATACGCAGTATTTT. The encoded protein is CASSLVNRRFSDTQYF. V and J are TRBV11-2 and TRBJ2-3; no definite D call. The V and J ends lost 1 base and 4 bases respectively, with 15 bases between them. This CDR3 comprises 16 residues. CDR1 is SGHAT and CDR2 is FQNNGV in the germline V gene.

The V and J genes are TRBV2 and TRBJ1-5, with TRBD1 identical over 7 bases. The V gene's germline CDR1 is SNHLY and CDR2 FYNNEI. V shed 2 bases, J shed 4 bases, and the junction held 14 bases outside the gene matches. The CDR3 runs to 18 residues. This chain's CDR3 is CASSELLETGIKNQPQHF. CDR3 nucleotides: TGTGCCAGCAGTGAATTACTTGAGACAGGGATAAAAAATCAGCCCCAGCATTTT. The variable domain in full, completed from reference TRBV2 and TRBJ1-5, reads EPEVTQTPSHQVTQMGQEVILRCVPISNHLYFYWYRQILGQKVEFLVSFYNNEISEKSEIFDDQFSVERPDGSNFTLKIRSTKLEDSAMYFCASSELLETGIKNQPQHFGDGTRLSIL.

This clonotype was counted only a few times. V and J are TRBV28 and TRBJ2-2, with TRBD2 matching over 8 bases. Germline assignment: CDR1 MDHEN and CDR2 SYDVKM. The V and J ends lost 3 bases and 4 bases, in that order; junction bases with no gene match: 4. The CDR3 is made up of 15 amino acids. CDR3 in DNA: TGTGCCAGCAGTTTTAGGACTAGCAGCACCGGGGAGCTGTTTTTT. The encoded protein is CASSFRTSSTGELFF.

This clonotype was seen many times. This chain joins TRBV7-2 and TRBJ2-1, with 12 positions matching TRBD2. Germline assignment: CDR1 SGHTA and CDR2 FQGNSA. This CDR3 spans 17 amino acids. The junction had 12 bases not matched to a gene; V was cut back by 4 bases and J by 8 bases. The CDR3 region has the DNA TGTGCCAGCAGCTCACTATTTACTAGCGGGAGGCCCGATGAGCAGTTCTTC. Encoded protein: CASSSLFTSGRPDEQFF.

On this clonotype: One end of the junction varies from germline; a read error may be responsible. This chain joins TRBV6-2 or TRBV6-3 and TRBJ2-4, with 7 bases lining up with TRBD1. CDR1 and CDR2 (germline): MNHEY, SVGEGT. There are 18 residues in the CDR3. CDR3 DNA: TGTGCCAGCAGTTACTCGAAACAGGGGTATGAAGCCAAAAACAGTCAGTACTTC. Amino acids: CASSYSKQGYEAKNSQYF.

The J gene is TRBJ2-2, the V gene TRBV7-8, with D perhaps TRBD2 (5 bases). Germline assignment: CDR1 SGHVS and CDR2 FQNEAQ. The CDR3 runs to 14 residues. Trimming shortened V by 3 bases and J by 3 bases, and 8 bases separated the two germline ends. The CDR3 loop reads CASSLGVHTGELFF. CDR3 sequence (DNA): TGTGCCAGCAGCTTGGGAGTTCACACCGGGGAGCTGTTTTTT.